This T cell receptor beta chain was captured in a study of graft-versus-host responses after intestinal transplantation. CDR1 is LNHNV, CDR2 YYDKDF, per germline (reference sequence). With 0 bases removed from V and 8 bases from J, the gap between germline ends came to 20 bases. This CDR3 region has 17 residues. Sequenced by immunoSEQ multiplex PCR; TCRdb stores in-frame clones only, minus some. The data show 90,000 to 150,000 clones, roughly 95% seen once. To note about this clone: What it recognizes is unknown.

The clonotype was recovered from a human donor who received an intestinal transplant. The starting material was unstimulated CD8+ T cells sorted from spleen or lymph node cells, obtained before intestinal transplant. The chain recombines TRBV15 with TRBJ2-1, with D perhaps being TRBD1 or TRBD2 (5 bases each). The CDR3 DNA reads TGTGCCACCAGCAGAGATTGGGGCGGGCGGGTCAGCGATGAGCAGTTCTTC. Translating it yields CATSRDWGGRVSDEQFF.